These T cell receptor beta chains were read from a single sample in a study of tumor-infiltrating lymphocytes in primary liver carcinoma. TCRdb re-derived calls from the multiplex PCR reads in MiXCR, one entry per CDR3 protein. The sample lists approximately 320,000 distinct CDR3 sequences, 45% to 70% occurring once. The sample was peripheral blood. Source of these receptors: a woman in her 30s with primary liver carcinoma and hepatitis B virus infection. Both conserved end residues are part of each CDR3. D genes are given only for firm matches. Part of the rows lack a size; the others show once, few, many or a class for expanded clones.

NA,TRBV28,NA,TRBJ2-1,TGTGCCAGCAGTTTTACTCCCCTAGCGGAGCAGTTCTTC,CASSFTPLAEQFF
few,TRBV28,TRBD1,TRBJ2-5,TGTGCCAGCCTGTCACAGGGGTCGGAGACCCAGTACTTC,CASLSQGSETQYF
few,TRBV12-3/TRBV12-4,TRBD1,TRBJ1-2,TGTGCCAGCAGTTTACAATTGGCAGGGGGCCCCTATGGCTACACCTTC,CASSLQLAGGPYGYTF
NA,TRBV5-6,NA,TRBJ2-5,TGTGCCAGCAGCTTGAGGCCGGAGACCCAGTGCTTC,CASSLRPETQCF
many,TRBV6-5,NA,TRBJ2-7,TGTGCCAGCAGTTTCCTCGGACAGACCTACGAGCAGTACTTC,CASSFLGQTYEQYF
NA,TRBV12-3/TRBV12-4,NA,TRBJ2-5,TGTGCCAGCGGTTTAGCCGGGGGCCAGGGAGAGACCCGGTACTTC,CASGLAGGQGETRYF
NA,TRBV10-3,NA,TRBJ2-2,TGTGCCATCAGTGATAAAGCGAACACCGGGGAGCTGTTTTTT,CAISDKANTGELFF
NA,TRBV5-4,TRBD2,TRBJ2-2,TGCGCCAGCAGCTCGACTAGCATGAACACCGGGGAGCTGTCTTTT,CASSSTSMNTGELSF
once,TRBV6-1,NA,TRBJ1-5,TGTGCCAGCAGCTACACGGGCAGGGGTGGCAATCAGCCCCAGCATTTT,CASSYTGRGGNQPQHF
NA,TRBV28,NA,TRBJ2-2,TGTGCCAGCAGTTTCGGGGGCCTTCGCACCGGGGAGCTGTTTTTT,CASSFGGLRTGELFF
NA,TRBV12-3/TRBV12-4,NA,TRBJ1-4,TGTGCCAGCAGTTCCGGGACGGCTTCAACTAATGAAAAACTGTTTTTT,CASSSGTASTNEKLFF
many,TRBV4-2,NA,TRBJ2-7,TGTGCCAGCAGCCAAGATTGGAGAAACGAGCAGTACTTC,CASSQDWRNEQYF
few,TRBV6-2/TRBV6-3,TRBD1,TRBJ1-1,TGTGCCAGCAGTACACAGGGGAACACTGAGGCTTTCTTT,CASSTQGNTEAFF
NA,TRBV11-2,NA,TRBJ2-4,TGTGCCAGCAGTTCGGAGGTGGCAGGAAGAGCCAAAAACATTCAGTACTTC,CASSSEVAGRAKNIQYF
few,TRBV6-5,TRBD1,TRBJ1-2,TGTGCCAGCAGTTACTCAGTGAAGGGGGCACTCTATGGCTACACCTTC,CASSYSVKGALYGYTF
few,TRBV5-5,NA,TRBJ2-6,TGTGCCAGCAGGAAAGCTGGGGCCAACGTCCTGACTTTC,CASRKAGANVLTF
few,TRBV12-3/TRBV12-4,NA,TRBJ2-2,TGTGCCAGCATCCCTAACACCGGGGAGCTGTTTTTT,CASIPNTGELFF
few,TRBV4-1,TRBD2,TRBJ2-5,TGCGCCAGCAGCCAAGATGGGGCTAGCGGGAGGGCAGGAAAGACCCAGTACTTC,CASSQDGASGRAGKTQYF
NA,TRBV11-2,NA,TRBJ1-4,TGTGCTGGCAGCTCAAATAGGAGAGCTAATGAAAAACTGTTTTTT,CAGSSNRRANEKLFF
few,TRBV12-3/TRBV12-4,TRBD2,TRBJ2-1,TGTGCCAGCAGTTTATCGGTACTAGCGGCCTTCTCCTACAATGAGCAGTTCTTC,CASSLSVLAAFSYNEQFF
many,TRBV29-1,TRBD2,TRBJ2-3,TGCAGCGTTGAAAGAGCGGGAGAGGGTACAGATACGCAGTATTTT,CSVERAGEGTDTQYF
many,TRBV6-2/TRBV6-3,TRBD2,TRBJ2-1,TGTGCCAGCAGTTACTCTTTGACTGGCGGGAGGGCCCGGGAGCAGTTCTTC,CASSYSLTGGRAREQFF
NA,TRBV7-9,TRBD2,TRBJ2-1,TGTGCCAGCAAGTTGGCGGGAGGAGGCAATGAGCAGTTCTTC,CASKLAGGGNEQFF
NA,TRBV11-3,NA,TRBJ1-1,TGTGCCAGCAACTCGAATTCGAATACTGAAGCTTTCTTT,CASNSNSNTEAFF
NA,TRBV6-5,NA,TRBJ1-1,TGTGCCAACAGCCCCCGGGGAGACACTGAAGCTTTCTTT,CANSPRGDTEAFF
many,TRBV29-1,NA,TRBJ2-7,TGCAGCGTTGGCAGTTGGCACGAGCAGTACTTC,CSVGSWHEQYF
few,TRBV6-2/TRBV6-3,NA,TRBJ2-7,TGTGCCAGCAGTTATCCTGGCCGGTTGGACGAGCAGTACTTC,CASSYPGRLDEQYF
NA,TRBV12-3/TRBV12-4,NA,TRBJ1-4,TGTGCCAGCAGTTCCTCAGGGAGTAAGTCGGATGAAAAACTGTTTTTT,CASSSSGSKSDEKLFF
many,TRBV11-3,TRBD2,TRBJ2-1,TGTGCCAGCAGCTTATTACCGGGACTAGCGGGACAATACAATGAGCAGTTCTTC,CASSLLPGLAGQYNEQFF
NA,TRBV13,NA,TRBJ2-3,TGTGCCAGCACCGACGTTAGCGGCACAGATACGCAGTATTTT,CASTDVSGTDTQYF
NA,TRBV4-1,NA,TRBJ2-1,TGCGCCATCAGCCCCAGGGGGGAAATCATAAATGAGCAGTTCTTC,CAISPRGEIINEQFF
NA,TRBV28,NA,TRBJ1-1,TGTGCCAGGGGTCATCTGAACACTGAAGCTTTCTTT,CARGHLNTEAFF
NA,TRBV13,NA,TRBJ2-7,TGTGCCAGCACCCCCCGGGGATCCTACGAGCAGTCCTTC,CASTPRGSYEQSF
many,TRBV12-5,NA,TRBJ1-1,TGTGCTAGTGGTTTGAGGGGTGACGGAGCTTTCTTT,CASGLRGDGAFF